These 13 T cell receptor beta chains originate from one sample sequenced in a study of blood T cell repertoires in COVID-19. The assay was immunoSEQ multiplex PCR, and TCRdb's table has in-frame clones only and misses some. Among 150,000 or so clones listed, about 72% were seen once. The sequenced material came from peripheral blood. These receptors all come from a woman in her seventies with acute or convalescent COVID-19.

The chain recombines TRBV19 with TRBJ2-7; the match to TRBD1 covers 8 bases. V gave up 3 bases and J gave up 2 bases; unmatched junction bases: 3. CDR1 LNHDA and CDR2 SQIVND come from the germline V gene (reference sequence). The CDR3 is 14 residues long. The CDR3 coding sequence is TGTGCCAGTAGTATGGCAGGGGGCCCCTACGAGCAGTACTTC. Its protein is CASSMAGGPYEQYF.

The rearrangement uses TRBV13 and TRBJ2-1; weak D call: TRBD1 (6 bases). The germline gives CDR1 PRHDT, CDR2 FYEKMQ (reference sequence). V lost 5 bases to trimming and J lost 3 bases, with 20 bases between them. The CDR3 contains 17 residues. This chain's CDR3 is CASSPRQEEERYNEQFF. The CDR3 region has the DNA TGTGCCAGCAGCCCCAGACAGGAGGAGGAGCGCTACAATGAGCAGTTCTTC.

The V gene is TRBV5-8, the J gene TRBJ1-2; D uncertain. Germline V gene sequence: CDR1 SGHTS, CDR2 YDEGEE. V was cut by 4 bases and J by 2 bases, with 12 bases left in between. The CDR3 has 14 amino acids. The CDR3 nucleotides read TGTGCCAGCAGCGTATTTAACAGCAACTATGGCTACACCTTC. Translation gives CASSVFNSNYGYTF.

This sequence joins TRBV6-2 or TRBV6-3 and TRBJ1-5, with a possible D match to TRBD1 (6 bases). The CDR3 loop spans 14 amino acids. V lost 2 bases to trimming and J lost 3 bases, with 8 bases between them. Germline V lookup: CDR1 MNHEY, CDR2 SVGEGT. The CDR3 DNA reads as TGTGCCAGCAGTTACGGGGGCGTCAATCAGCCCCAGCATTTT. This encodes CASSYGGVNQPQHF.

CDR3 nucleotides: TGTGCCAGCAGCTTATCGGGCGAGCAGTACTTC. The encoded protein is CASSLSGEQYF. This chain joins TRBV5-6 and TRBJ2-7; D remains ambiguous. The germline V gene has CDR1 SGHDT and CDR2 YYEEEE. Deletions cut 2 bases from V and 6 bases from J, with 6 bases between. The CDR3 is 11 residues long.

The chain employs TRBV7-9 and TRBJ2-3; D may be TRBD1 (6 bases). Germline-derived CDR1 and CDR2 are SEHNR and FQNEAQ (reference sequence). Trimming stripped 0 bases from V and 6 bases from J, with 10 bases between. The CDR3 is 14 amino acids. CDR3 sequence: CASSLAGQGDTQYF. CDR3 sequence (DNA): TGTGCCAGCAGCTTAGCGGGCCAGGGGGATACGCAGTATTTT.

The V gene is TRBV6-2 or TRBV6-3, the J gene TRBJ2-7, with D possibly TRBD1 on 6 matching bases. This CDR3 region has 13 residues. Trimming removed 0 bases at V and 3 bases at J, with 6 bases between. Germline CDR1 reads MNHEY; CDR2 reads SVGEGT. For the CDR3, the DNA is TGTGCCAGCAGTTACTCGGGACACTACGAGCAGTACTTC. Protein: CASSYSGHYEQYF.

The rearrangement links TRBV3-1 (or the pseudogene TRBV3-2) to TRBJ2-3; D is unresolved. This CDR3 comprises 15 residues. Looked up from germline, CDR1 is LGHDT and CDR2 is YNNKEL (reference sequence). V was trimmed by 0 bases and J by 1 base, leaving 8 bases between them. CDR3 nucleotide sequence: TGTGCCAGCAGCCAAGAAACCGCGGGCACAGATACGCAGTATTTT. It yields the protein CASSQETAGTDTQYF.

The chain has TRBV18 and TRBJ2-2; D is undetermined. Looked up from germline, CDR1 is KGHSH and CDR2 is LQKENI. Trimming took 4 bases from V and 0 from J, leaving 6 bases between them. CDR3 size: 14 residues. The CDR3: CASSLSANTGELFF. In nucleotides, the CDR3 is TGTGCCAGCTCACTGTCGGCGAACACCGGGGAGCTGTTTTTT.

CDR3 in amino acids: CASSKPGTGFWNEQFF. The CDR3 DNA is TGTGCCAGCAGTAAACCCGGGACAGGGTTTTGGAATGAGCAGTTCTTC. The chain employs TRBV6-2 or TRBV6-3 and TRBJ2-1; 9 nucleotides line up with TRBD1. CDR3 length equals 16 residues. Germline V CDR1 and CDR2: MNHEY, SVGEGT. Germline trimming cut 5 bases from V and 7 bases from J; bases unmatched to any gene: 12.

The J gene is TRBJ2-1, the V gene TRBV27, with 8 bases aligning to TRBD2. V shed 5 bases, J shed 4 bases, and the junction held 7 bases outside the gene matches. CDR3 size: 15 residues. From germline, CDR1 is MNHEY and CDR2 SMNVEV (reference sequence). CDR3 in amino acids: CASSPRTGGYNEQFF. For the CDR3, the DNA is TGTGCCAGCAGTCCCCGAACGGGGGGGTACAATGAGCAGTTCTTC.

CDR3 in DNA: TGTGCCTGGAGTTTAACCGGGACAGGGAATTACTTC. Residues: CAWSLTGTGNYF. This chain uses TRBV30 with TRBJ2-7; 9 bases agree with TRBD1. CDR3 length equals 12 residues. With V trimmed by 2 bases and J by 13 bases, 9 bases remained unmatched. Germline CDR1 reads GTSNPN; CDR2 reads SVGIG (reference sequence).

This clone was found a few times. CDR3 in amino acids: CASSLGQGHRGYTF. DNA of the CDR3: TGTGCCAGCAGCTTGGGACAGGGGCATCGGGGCTACACCTTC. The gene calls are TRBV5-8 and TRBJ1-2; 8 bases line up with TRBD1. In germline, CDR1 is SGHTS, CDR2 YDEGEE. This CDR3 region has 14 residues. With V trimmed by 0 bases and J by 8 bases, 6 bases remained unmatched.